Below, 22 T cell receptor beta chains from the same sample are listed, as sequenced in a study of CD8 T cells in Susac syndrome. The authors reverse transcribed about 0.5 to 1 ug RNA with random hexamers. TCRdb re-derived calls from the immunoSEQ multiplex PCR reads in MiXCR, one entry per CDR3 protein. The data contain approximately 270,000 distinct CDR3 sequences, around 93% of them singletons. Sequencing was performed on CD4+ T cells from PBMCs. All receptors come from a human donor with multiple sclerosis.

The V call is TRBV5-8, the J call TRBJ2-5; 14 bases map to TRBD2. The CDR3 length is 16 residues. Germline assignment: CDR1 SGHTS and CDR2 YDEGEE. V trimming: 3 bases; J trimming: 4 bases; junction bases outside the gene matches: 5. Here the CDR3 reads CASSSGTSGSSETQYF. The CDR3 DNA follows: TGTGCCAGCAGCTCTGGGACTAGCGGGAGCTCAGAGACCCAGTACTTC.

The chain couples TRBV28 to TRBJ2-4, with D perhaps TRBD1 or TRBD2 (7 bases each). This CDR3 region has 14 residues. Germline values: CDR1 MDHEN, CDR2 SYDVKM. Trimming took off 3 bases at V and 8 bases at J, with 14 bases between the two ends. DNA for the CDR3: TGTGCCAGCAGTTTGCACAGGGGAGGGGACATTCAGTACTTC. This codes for CASSLHRGGDIQYF.

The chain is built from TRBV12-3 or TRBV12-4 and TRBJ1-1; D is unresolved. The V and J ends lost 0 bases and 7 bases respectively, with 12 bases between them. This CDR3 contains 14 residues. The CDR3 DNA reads TGTGCCAGCAGTTTAGCAGGGCGGTGGGGTGAAGCTTTCTTT. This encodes CASSLAGRWGEAFF.

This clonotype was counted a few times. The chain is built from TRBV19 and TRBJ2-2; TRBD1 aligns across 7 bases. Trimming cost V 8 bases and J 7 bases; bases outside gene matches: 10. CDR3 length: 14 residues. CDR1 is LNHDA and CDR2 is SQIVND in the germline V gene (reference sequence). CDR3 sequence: CASSRTGGSGELFF. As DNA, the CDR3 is TGTGCCAGTTCCAGGACAGGCGGCAGCGGGGAGCTGTTTTTT.

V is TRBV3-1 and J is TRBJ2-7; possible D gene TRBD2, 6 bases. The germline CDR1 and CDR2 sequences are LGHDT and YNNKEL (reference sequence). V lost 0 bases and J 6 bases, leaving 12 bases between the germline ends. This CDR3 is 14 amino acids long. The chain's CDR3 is CASSQDNRRGEQYF. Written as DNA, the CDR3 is TGTGCCAGCAGCCAAGATAACCGGCGGGGCGAGCAGTACTTC.

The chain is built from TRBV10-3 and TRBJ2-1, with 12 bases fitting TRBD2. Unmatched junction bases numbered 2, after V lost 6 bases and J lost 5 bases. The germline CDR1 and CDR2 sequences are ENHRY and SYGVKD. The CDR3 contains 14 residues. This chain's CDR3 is CAIRRLAGDNEQFF. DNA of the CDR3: TGTGCCATCAGGCGACTAGCGGGAGACAATGAGCAGTTCTTC.

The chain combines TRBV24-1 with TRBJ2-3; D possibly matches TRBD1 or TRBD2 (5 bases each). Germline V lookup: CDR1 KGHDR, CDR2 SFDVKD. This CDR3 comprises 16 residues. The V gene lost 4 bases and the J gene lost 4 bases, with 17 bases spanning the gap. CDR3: CATSDTGTARPDTQYF. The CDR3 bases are TGTGCCACCAGTGACACCGGGACCGCCCGTCCAGATACGCAGTATTTT.

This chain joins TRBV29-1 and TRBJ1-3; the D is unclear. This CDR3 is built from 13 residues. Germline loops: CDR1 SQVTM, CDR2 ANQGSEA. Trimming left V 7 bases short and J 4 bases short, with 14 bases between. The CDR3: CSADTGPGNTIYF. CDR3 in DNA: TGCAGCGCTGATACCGGGCCGGGAAACACCATATATTTT.

CDR3 nucleotide sequence: TGTGCCAGCAGCCAAGAAGGGGTGGAGACCCAGTACTTC. Translated: CASSQEGVETQYF. The J gene is TRBJ2-5, the V gene TRBV4-2, with a tentative D call TRBD1 (5 bases). Trimming removed 0 bases from V and 5 bases from J, with 7 bases in between. CDR1 is LGHNA, CDR2 YNFKEQ, per germline. The CDR3 is made up of 13 amino acids.

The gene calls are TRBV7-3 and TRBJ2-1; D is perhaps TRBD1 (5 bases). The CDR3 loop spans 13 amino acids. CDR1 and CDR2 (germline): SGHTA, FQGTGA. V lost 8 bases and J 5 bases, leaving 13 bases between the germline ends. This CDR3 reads CASCSRVDNEQFF. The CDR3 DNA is TGTGCCAGCTGCAGCAGGGTAGACAATGAGCAGTTCTTC.

CDR3 residues: CSVVRISGASSTDTQYF. The CDR3 DNA is TGCAGCGTTGTCCGGATTTCAGGGGCTTCTAGCACAGATACGCAGTATTTT. The rearrangement joins TRBV29-1 to TRBJ2-3; possibly TRBD1 for D (6 bases). CDR1 and CDR2 (germline): SQVTM, ANQGSEA. Trimming shortened V by 4 bases and J by 0 bases, and 20 bases separated the two germline ends. This CDR3 comprises 17 residues.

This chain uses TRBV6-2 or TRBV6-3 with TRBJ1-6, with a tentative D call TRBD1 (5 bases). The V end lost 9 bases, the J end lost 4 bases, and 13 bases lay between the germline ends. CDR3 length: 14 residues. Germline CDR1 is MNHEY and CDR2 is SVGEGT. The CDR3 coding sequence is TGTGCCAGTACCCCGGGACGTTATAATTCACCCCTCCACTTT. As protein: CASTPGRYNSPLHF.

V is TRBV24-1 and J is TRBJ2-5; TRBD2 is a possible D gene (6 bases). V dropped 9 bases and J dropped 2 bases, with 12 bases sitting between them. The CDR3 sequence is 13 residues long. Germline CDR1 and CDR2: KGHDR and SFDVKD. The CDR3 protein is CATATSHQETQYF. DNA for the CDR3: TGTGCCACCGCGACTAGTCATCAAGAGACCCAGTACTTC.

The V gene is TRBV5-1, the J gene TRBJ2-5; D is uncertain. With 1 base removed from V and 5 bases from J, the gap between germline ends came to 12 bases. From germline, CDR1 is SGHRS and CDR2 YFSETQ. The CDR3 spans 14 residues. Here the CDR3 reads CASSLYGFEETQYF. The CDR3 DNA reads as TGCGCCAGCAGCTTGTACGGATTCGAGGAGACCCAGTACTTC.

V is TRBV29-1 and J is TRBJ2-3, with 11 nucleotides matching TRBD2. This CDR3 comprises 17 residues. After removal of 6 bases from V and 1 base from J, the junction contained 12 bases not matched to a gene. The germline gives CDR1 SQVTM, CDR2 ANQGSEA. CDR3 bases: TGCAGCGTCTCCCTTAGCGGGGGGGCTGTCGGCACAGATACGCAGTATTTT. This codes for CSVSLSGGAVGTDTQYF.

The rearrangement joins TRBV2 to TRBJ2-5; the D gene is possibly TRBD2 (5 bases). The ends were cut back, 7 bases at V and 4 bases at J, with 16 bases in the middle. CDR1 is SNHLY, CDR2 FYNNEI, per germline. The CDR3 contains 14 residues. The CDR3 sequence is CASTPSRGRETQYF. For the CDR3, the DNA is TGTGCCAGCACCCCAAGCCGGGGTCGAGAGACCCAGTACTTC.

CDR3 nucleotide sequence: TGTGCCAGCAGGGCTACAGGAAACAATGAGCAGTTCTTC. It encodes CASRATGNNEQFF. The chain has TRBV12-3 or TRBV12-4 and TRBJ2-1; maybe TRBD1 (5 bases). Deletions cut 6 bases from V and 5 bases from J, with 11 bases between. The length of the CDR3 is 13 residues.

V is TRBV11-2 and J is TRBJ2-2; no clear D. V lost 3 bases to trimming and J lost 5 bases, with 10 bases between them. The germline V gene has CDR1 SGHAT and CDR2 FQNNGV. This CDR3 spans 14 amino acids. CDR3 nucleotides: TGTGCCAGCAGCTTCTCCTTGCAGACCGGGGAGCTGTTTTTT. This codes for CASSFSLQTGELFF.

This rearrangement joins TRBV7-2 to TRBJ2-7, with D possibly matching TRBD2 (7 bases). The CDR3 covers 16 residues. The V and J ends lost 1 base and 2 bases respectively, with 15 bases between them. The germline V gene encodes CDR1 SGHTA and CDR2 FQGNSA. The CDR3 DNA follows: TGTGCCAGCAGCTTAGGGGGGGGCGTCCCCACCTACGAGCAGTACTTC. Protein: CASSLGGGVPTYEQYF. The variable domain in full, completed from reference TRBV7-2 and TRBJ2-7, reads GAGVSQSPSNKVTEKGKDVELRCDPISGHTALYWYRQSLGQGLEFLIYFQGNSAPDKSGLPSDRFSAERTGGSVSTLTIQRTQQEDSAVYLCASSLGGGVPTYEQYFGPGTRLTVT.

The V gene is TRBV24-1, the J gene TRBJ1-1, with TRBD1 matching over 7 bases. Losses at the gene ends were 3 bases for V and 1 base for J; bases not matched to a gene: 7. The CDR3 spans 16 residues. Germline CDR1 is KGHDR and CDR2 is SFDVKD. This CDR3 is CATSDTQGGANTEAFF. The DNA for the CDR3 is TGTGCCACCAGTGATACCCAGGGGGGAGCGAACACTGAAGCTTTCTTT.

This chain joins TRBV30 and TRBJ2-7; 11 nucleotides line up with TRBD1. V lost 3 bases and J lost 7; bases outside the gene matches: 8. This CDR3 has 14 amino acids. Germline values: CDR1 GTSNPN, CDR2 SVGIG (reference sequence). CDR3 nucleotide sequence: TGTGCCTGGAGGATCACCGGGACAGGGGGAGAGCAGTACTTC. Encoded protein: CAWRITGTGGEQYF.

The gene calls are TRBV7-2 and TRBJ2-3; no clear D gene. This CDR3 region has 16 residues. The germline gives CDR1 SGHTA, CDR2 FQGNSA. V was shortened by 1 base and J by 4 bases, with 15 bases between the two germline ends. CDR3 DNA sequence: TGTGCCAGCAGCTTAGGCTGGGCACCTGGCCCAGATACGCAGTATTTT. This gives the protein CASSLGWAPGPDTQYF.